This T cell receptor (beta chain) was found in a study of siplizumab effects on memory and regulatory T cells. Trimming left V 4 bases short and J 4 bases short, with 10 bases between. Germline loops: CDR1 SEHNR, CDR2 FQNEAQ (reference sequence). CDR3 length equals 13 residues. TCRdb keeps only in-frame clones here, not all; method: immunoSEQ multiplex PCR. Here the sample spans approximately 94,000 clones, over 85% being singletons. Sequencing used CD8+ T cells sorted from blood. The receptor comes from a human donor in good health. The chain couples TRBV7-9 to TRBJ1-2; D unresolved. The chain's CDR3 is CASSSGEAYGYTF. CDR3 sequence (DNA): TGTGCCAGCAGCTCCGGAGAGGCCTATGGCTACACCTTC.